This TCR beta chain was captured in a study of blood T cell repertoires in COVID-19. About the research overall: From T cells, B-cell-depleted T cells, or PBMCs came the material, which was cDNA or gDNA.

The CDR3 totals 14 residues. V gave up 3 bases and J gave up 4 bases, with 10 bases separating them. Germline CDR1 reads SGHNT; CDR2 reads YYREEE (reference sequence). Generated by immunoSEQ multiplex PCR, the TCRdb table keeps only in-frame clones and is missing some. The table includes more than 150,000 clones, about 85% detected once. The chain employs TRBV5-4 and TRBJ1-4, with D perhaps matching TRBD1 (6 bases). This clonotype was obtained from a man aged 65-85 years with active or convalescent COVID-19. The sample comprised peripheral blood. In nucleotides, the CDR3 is TGTGCCAGCAGCTATGACAGGTTTAATGAAAAACTGTTTTTT. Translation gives CASSYDRFNEKLFF. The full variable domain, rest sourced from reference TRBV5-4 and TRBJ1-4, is ETGVTQSPTHLIKTRGQQVTLRCSSQSGHNTVSWYQQALGQGPQFIFQYYREEENGRGNFPPRFSGLQFPNYSSELNVNALELDDSALYLCASSYDRFNEKLFFGSGTQLSVL.